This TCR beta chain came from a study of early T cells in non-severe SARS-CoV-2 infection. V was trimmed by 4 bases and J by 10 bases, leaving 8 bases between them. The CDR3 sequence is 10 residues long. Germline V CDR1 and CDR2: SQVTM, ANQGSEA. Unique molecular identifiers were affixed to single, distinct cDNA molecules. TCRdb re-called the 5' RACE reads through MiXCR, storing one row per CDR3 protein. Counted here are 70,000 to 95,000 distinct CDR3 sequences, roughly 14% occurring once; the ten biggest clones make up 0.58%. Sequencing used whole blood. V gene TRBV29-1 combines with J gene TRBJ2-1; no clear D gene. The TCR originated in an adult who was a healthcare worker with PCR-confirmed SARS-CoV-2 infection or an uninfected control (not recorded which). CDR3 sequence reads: CSVAHLEQFF. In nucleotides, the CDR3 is TGCAGCGTTGCACATCTCGAGCAGTTCTTC.